A selection of T cell receptor beta chains follows, all from one sample in a study of TIL therapy for anti-PD-1-resistant metastatic lung cancer. The table came from immunoSEQ multiplex PCR; TCRdb's copy has only in-frame clones and leaves some out. The sample yields about 47,000 clones, 70% to 90% seen once. Here the sequenced sample was blood, taken at baseline. The receptors were gathered from a person between 30 and 80 years old with non-small cell lung cancer. Each CDR3 is given with its conserved first and last residue. A D gene is named only where the DNA matches it firmly. Clone size is stated in some rows and not others, as once, few, many or a class when expanded.

J gene: TRBJ2-5
V gene: TRBV10-1
D gene: TRBD1
clone size: NA
CDR3 protein: CASSPGQGAWETQYF
CDR3 DNA: TGCGCCAGCAGCCCGGGACAGGGGGCATGGGAGACCCAGTACTTC

J gene: TRBJ2-6
V gene: TRBV7-2
D gene: NA
clone size: NA
CDR3 protein: CASRPYGGANVLTF
CDR3 DNA: TGTGCCAGCAGACCTTACGGGGGGGCCAACGTCCTGACTTTC

J gene: TRBJ2-1
V gene: TRBV7-2
D gene: NA
clone size: NA
CDR3 protein: CASSLGPQIEQFF
CDR3 DNA: TGTGCCAGCAGCTTAGGCCCCCAGATCGAGCAGTTCTTC

J gene: TRBJ2-7
V gene: TRBV12-5
D gene: TRBD2
clone size: NA
CDR3 protein: CASGFAGGGGSYEQYF
CDR3 DNA: TGTGCTAGTGGTTTTGCGGGGGGTGGTGGCTCCTACGAGCAGTACTTC

J gene: TRBJ2-1
V gene: TRBV11-2
D gene: TRBD1
clone size: NA
CDR3 protein: CASSSGQGLIFQFF
CDR3 DNA: TGTGCCAGCAGCTCGGGACAGGGGCTAATATTCCAGTTCTTC

J gene: TRBJ2-2
V gene: TRBV7-3
D gene: NA
clone size: NA
CDR3 protein: CASSAGVTGELFF
CDR3 DNA: TGTGCCAGCAGCGCAGGGGTAACCGGGGAGCTGTTTTTT

J gene: TRBJ2-2
V gene: TRBV7-7
D gene: NA
clone size: NA
CDR3 protein: CASSSVGGIDTGELFF
CDR3 DNA: TGTGCTAGCAGCTCCGTTGGGGGGATAGACACCGGGGAGCTGTTTTTT

J gene: TRBJ1-2
V gene: TRBV6-5
D gene: NA
clone size: NA
CDR3 protein: CASSYWPNYGYTF
CDR3 DNA: TGTGCCAGCAGTTACTGGCCTAACTATGGCTACACCTTC

J gene: TRBJ2-7
V gene: TRBV18
D gene: NA
clone size: NA
CDR3 protein: CASSPAQTIYEQYF
CDR3 DNA: TGTGCCAGCTCACCAGCACAGACCATCTACGAGCAGTACTTC

J gene: TRBJ2-1
V gene: TRBV7-8
D gene: NA
clone size: NA
CDR3 protein: CASSLGGIDEQFF
CDR3 DNA: TGTGCCAGCAGCTTAGGGGGGATCGATGAGCAGTTCTTC

J gene: TRBJ2-7
V gene: TRBV18
D gene: TRBD1
clone size: NA
CDR3 protein: CASSQQGNEQYF
CDR3 DNA: TGTGCCAGCTCACAACAGGGGAACGAGCAGTACTTC

J gene: TRBJ2-7
V gene: TRBV4-1
D gene: TRBD2
clone size: NA
CDR3 protein: CASSQKRGAYEQYF
CDR3 DNA: TGCGCCAGCAGCCAAAAGCGGGGGGCCTACGAGCAGTACTTC

J gene: TRBJ1-4
V gene: TRBV6-6
D gene: TRBD1
clone size: NA
CDR3 protein: CASSSSQGSREKLFF
CDR3 DNA: TGTGCCAGCAGTTCCTCACAGGGGTCTCGTGAAAAACTGTTTTTT

J gene: TRBJ2-7
V gene: TRBV3-1/TRBV3-2
D gene: TRBD2
clone size: NA
CDR3 protein: CATSGAGEQYF
CDR3 DNA: TGTGCCACGAGCGGGGCTGGCGAGCAGTACTTC

J gene: TRBJ2-5
V gene: TRBV18
D gene: TRBD2
clone size: NA
CDR3 protein: CASSRATSGGQETQYF
CDR3 DNA: TGTGCCAGCTCACGTGCGACTAGCGGGGGGCAAGAGACCCAGTACTTC

J gene: TRBJ1-1
V gene: TRBV6-5
D gene: TRBD1
clone size: NA
CDR3 protein: CASRTDRGPGEAFF
CDR3 DNA: TGTGCCAGCAGAACAGACAGGGGTCCTGGTGAAGCTTTCTTT

J gene: TRBJ2-1
V gene: TRBV12-3/TRBV12-4
D gene: TRBD1
clone size: NA
CDR3 protein: CASSRQGENEQFF
CDR3 DNA: TGTGCCAGCAGTCGACAGGGAGAAAATGAGCAGTTCTTC

J gene: TRBJ2-3
V gene: TRBV7-2
D gene: NA
clone size: NA
CDR3 protein: CASSFGGPLTDTQYF
CDR3 DNA: TGTGCCAGCAGCTTCGGAGGACCTCTCACAGATACGCAGTATTTT

J gene: TRBJ2-2
V gene: TRBV27
D gene: TRBD2
clone size: NA
CDR3 protein: CASSSLAGVTGELFF
CDR3 DNA: TGTGCCAGCAGTTCCCTAGCGGGAGTAACCGGGGAGCTGTTTTTT

J gene: TRBJ2-5
V gene: TRBV24-1
D gene: NA
clone size: NA
CDR3 protein: CATSPRGKLGTQYF
CDR3 DNA: TGTGCCACCAGCCCGAGAGGGAAACTAGGTACCCAGTACTTC

J gene: TRBJ1-5
V gene: TRBV6-2/TRBV6-3
D gene: TRBD1
clone size: NA
CDR3 protein: CASSYSPYRGGNQPQHF
CDR3 DNA: TGTGCCAGCAGTTACTCGCCTTACAGGGGGGGCAATCAGCCCCAGCATTTT

J gene: TRBJ1-1
V gene: TRBV9
D gene: NA
clone size: NA
CDR3 protein: CASSVAPGETNTEAFF
CDR3 DNA: TGTGCCAGCAGCGTAGCTCCCGGTGAGACGAACACTGAAGCTTTCTTT

J gene: TRBJ1-2
V gene: TRBV5-1
D gene: NA
clone size: NA
CDR3 protein: CASSEQGGGYTF
CDR3 DNA: TGCGCCAGCAGCGAGCAGGGAGGTGGCTACACCTTC

J gene: TRBJ2-2
V gene: TRBV11-2
D gene: TRBD2
clone size: NA
CDR3 protein: CATTFQRDHANTGELFF
CDR3 DNA: TGTGCCACCACCTTCCAGCGGGACCACGCGAACACCGGGGAGCTGTTTTTT

J gene: TRBJ2-2
V gene: TRBV18
D gene: TRBD1
clone size: NA
CDR3 protein: CASSPRTGANTGELFF
CDR3 DNA: TGTGCCAGCTCACCACGAACAGGGGCGAACACCGGGGAGCTGTTTTTT

J gene: TRBJ2-3
V gene: TRBV27
D gene: TRBD2
clone size: NA
CDR3 protein: CASSYSSGGQDTQYF
CDR3 DNA: TGTGCCAGCAGTTATTCTAGCGGGGGACAGGATACGCAGTATTTT

J gene: TRBJ2-1
V gene: TRBV9
D gene: NA
clone size: NA
CDR3 protein: CASSVAPGAGYSYNEQFF
CDR3 DNA: TGTGCCAGCAGCGTAGCCCCGGGAGCGGGCTACTCCTACAATGAGCAGTTCTTC

J gene: TRBJ2-6
V gene: TRBV7-6
D gene: NA
clone size: NA
CDR3 protein: CASSLRLGGANVLTF
CDR3 DNA: TGTGCCAGCAGCTTACGGCTAGGGGGGGCCAACGTCCTGACTTTC

J gene: TRBJ1-5
V gene: TRBV6-5
D gene: NA
clone size: few
CDR3 protein: CASSSPNQPQHF
CDR3 DNA: TGTGCCAGCAGTTCCCCTAATCAGCCCCAGCATTTT

J gene: TRBJ1-4
V gene: TRBV4-3
D gene: NA
clone size: NA
CDR3 protein: CASSQEGLVEKLFF
CDR3 DNA: TGCGCCAGCAGCCAAGAGGGACTGGTTGAAAAACTGTTTTTT

J gene: TRBJ1-2
V gene: TRBV6-4
D gene: NA
clone size: once
CDR3 protein: CASSNSPYGYTF
CDR3 DNA: TGTGCCAGCAGTAATAGTCCCTATGGCTACACCTTC

J gene: TRBJ2-7
V gene: TRBV6-2/TRBV6-3
D gene: NA
clone size: few
CDR3 protein: CASSYVGGPTYEQYF
CDR3 DNA: TGTGCCAGCAGTTACGTCGGAGGTCCCACCTACGAGCAGTACTTC

J gene: TRBJ2-2
V gene: TRBV7-9
D gene: NA
clone size: NA
CDR3 protein: CASSSTRLGTGELFF
CDR3 DNA: TGTGCCAGCAGCTCGACGCGACTCGGCACCGGGGAGCTGTTTTTT

J gene: TRBJ2-3
V gene: TRBV7-6
D gene: NA
clone size: NA
CDR3 protein: CASSLAGYQNTQYF
CDR3 DNA: TGTGCCAGCAGCTTAGCGGGATACCAGAATACGCAGTATTTT

J gene: TRBJ1-2
V gene: TRBV13
D gene: NA
clone size: NA
CDR3 protein: CASSLGRTTDGYTF
CDR3 DNA: TGTGCCAGCAGCTTAGGCCGTACGACAGATGGCTACACCTTC

J gene: TRBJ2-7
V gene: TRBV19
D gene: TRBD1
clone size: NA
CDR3 protein: CASSINGQGAFEQYF
CDR3 DNA: TGTGCCAGTAGTATCAACGGGCAGGGGGCGTTCGAGCAGTACTTC

J gene: TRBJ2-7
V gene: TRBV6-2/TRBV6-3
D gene: NA
clone size: NA
CDR3 protein: CASSGLFYEQYF
CDR3 DNA: TGTGCCAGCAGTGGACTGTTCTACGAGCAGTACTTC

J gene: TRBJ2-7
V gene: TRBV9
D gene: NA
clone size: NA
CDR3 protein: CASSVGGDPVGYEQYF
CDR3 DNA: TGTGCCAGCAGCGTAGGGGGGGACCCCGTAGGCTACGAGCAGTACTTC

J gene: TRBJ2-2
V gene: TRBV27
D gene: TRBD1
clone size: few
CDR3 protein: CASSWDRTGELFF
CDR3 DNA: TGTGCCAGCAGTTGGGACAGGACCGGGGAGCTGTTTTTT

J gene: TRBJ2-7
V gene: TRBV15
D gene: NA
clone size: NA
CDR3 protein: CATSRDSVDGRLYPYEQYF
CDR3 DNA: TGTGCCACCAGCAGAGACTCCGTCGACGGACGATTATACCCCTACGAGCAGTACTTC

J gene: TRBJ1-5
V gene: TRBV3-1/TRBV3-2
D gene: NA
clone size: NA
CDR3 protein: CASSQDPSQPQHF
CDR3 DNA: TGTGCCAGCAGCCAAGATCCAAGTCAGCCCCAGCATTTT

J gene: TRBJ1-2
V gene: TRBV7-2
D gene: NA
clone size: NA
CDR3 protein: CASSLTVSSRGYTF
CDR3 DNA: TGTGCCAGCAGCTTAACAGTCAGCTCGAGGGGCTACACCTTC

J gene: TRBJ2-2
V gene: TRBV7-3
D gene: NA
clone size: NA
CDR3 protein: CASALDSYTGELFF
CDR3 DNA: TGTGCCAGCGCCTTGGACAGTTACACCGGGGAGCTGTTTTTT

J gene: TRBJ1-2
V gene: TRBV28
D gene: NA
clone size: NA
CDR3 protein: CASSFQNYGYTF
CDR3 DNA: TGTGCCAGCAGTTTTCAGAACTATGGCTACACCTTC

J gene: TRBJ2-2
V gene: TRBV7-9
D gene: NA
clone size: few
CDR3 protein: CASTLTRNTGELFF
CDR3 DNA: TGTGCCAGCACCCTTACGAGGAACACCGGGGAGCTGTTTTTT

J gene: TRBJ2-7
V gene: TRBV27
D gene: TRBD1
clone size: NA
CDR3 protein: CASSRTGNSYEQYF
CDR3 DNA: TGTGCCAGCAGTAGGACAGGGAACTCCTACGAGCAGTACTTC

J gene: TRBJ1-1
V gene: TRBV11-3
D gene: NA
clone size: few
CDR3 protein: CASSLGALSTEAFF
CDR3 DNA: TGTGCCAGCAGCTTAGGGGCGCTCAGTACTGAAGCTTTCTTT

J gene: TRBJ2-7
V gene: TRBV16
D gene: NA
clone size: NA
CDR3 protein: CASSQLKTTYEQYF
CDR3 DNA: TGTGCCAGCAGCCAATTGAAAACTACCTACGAGCAGTACTTC

J gene: TRBJ2-7
V gene: TRBV28
D gene: TRBD1
clone size: NA
CDR3 protein: CASRKLGTGVREQYF
CDR3 DNA: TGTGCCAGCAGGAAATTAGGAACAGGGGTTAGGGAGCAGTACTTC

J gene: TRBJ1-1
V gene: TRBV20-1
D gene: NA
clone size: NA
CDR3 protein: CSAIVDFF
CDR3 DNA: TGCAGTGCTATAGTTGATTTCTTT

J gene: TRBJ1-4
V gene: TRBV5-1
D gene: NA
clone size: NA
CDR3 protein: CASSLAMREKLFF
CDR3 DNA: TGCGCCAGCAGCTTGGCGATGAGGGAAAAACTGTTTTTT

J gene: TRBJ2-1
V gene: TRBV19
D gene: NA
clone size: NA
CDR3 protein: CASSIARGVDEQFF
CDR3 DNA: TGTGCCAGTAGTATAGCCCGCGGCGTCGATGAGCAGTTCTTC

J gene: TRBJ2-5
V gene: TRBV5-1
D gene: NA
clone size: NA
CDR3 protein: CASSLYERIETQYF
CDR3 DNA: TGCGCCAGCAGCTTATATGAGCGTATAGAGACCCAGTACTTC

J gene: TRBJ2-2
V gene: TRBV7-2
D gene: NA
clone size: NA
CDR3 protein: CASSPAGGLYTGELFF
CDR3 DNA: TGTGCCAGCAGCCCAGCAGGGGGGTTGTACACCGGGGAGCTGTTTTTT

J gene: TRBJ1-4
V gene: TRBV6-5
D gene: TRBD1
clone size: NA
CDR3 protein: CASSFQGTVGEKLFF
CDR3 DNA: TGTGCCAGCAGTTTTCAGGGGACAGTAGGAGAAAAACTGTTTTTT

J gene: TRBJ2-7
V gene: TRBV7-8
D gene: NA
clone size: NA
CDR3 protein: CASSFRGQWSYEQYF
CDR3 DNA: TGTGCCAGCAGCTTCCGGGGGCAGTGGTCCTACGAGCAGTACTTC